This record covers a single T cell receptor (beta chain). What it binds is not known. The source of the sample is a study of shared clonotypes between healthy human individuals. Study as a whole: Three plates each covered CD4 naive and memory; CD8 naive two, CD8 memory one. General study findings and limits: The four-donor shared clonotypes exceeded non-shared clonotypes in generation probability, with non-shared ones scoring lower.

V trimming: 2 bases; J trimming: 2 bases; junction bases outside the gene matches: 3. CDR3 length: 14 residues. Germline V lookup: CDR1 PRHDT, CDR2 FYEKMQ (reference sequence). Profiled with immunoSEQ multiplex PCR; TCRdb holds only in-frame clones, not every one. This sample carries hundreds of thousands of clones, around 96% of them seen once, and the ten largest clones take about 0.11%. Naive-designated CD8 cells lacked CD45RO, were positively enriched for CCR7, and omitted terminally differentiated effector memory CD45RA+ cells. This clonotype originated in a woman aged 25 to 45 in good health. The genes are TRBV13 and TRBJ2-7; 7 bases line up with TRBD2. Source material: naive CD8+ T cells sorted from blood. The CDR3 loop is CASSLSLAAYEQYF. For the CDR3, the DNA is TGTGCCAGCAGCTTAAGCCTAGCGGCCTACGAGCAGTACTTC.